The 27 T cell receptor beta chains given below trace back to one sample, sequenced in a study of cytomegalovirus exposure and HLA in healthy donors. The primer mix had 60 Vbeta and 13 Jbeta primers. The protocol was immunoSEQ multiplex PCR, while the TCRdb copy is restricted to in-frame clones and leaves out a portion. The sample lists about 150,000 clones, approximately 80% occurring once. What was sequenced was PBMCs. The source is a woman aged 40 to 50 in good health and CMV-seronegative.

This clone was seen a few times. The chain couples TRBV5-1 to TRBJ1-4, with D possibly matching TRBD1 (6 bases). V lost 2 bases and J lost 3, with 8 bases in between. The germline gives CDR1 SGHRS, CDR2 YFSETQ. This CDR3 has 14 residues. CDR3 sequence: CASSLGGANEKLFF. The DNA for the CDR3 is TGCGCCAGCAGCTTAGGGGGGGCTAATGAAAAACTGTTTTTT.

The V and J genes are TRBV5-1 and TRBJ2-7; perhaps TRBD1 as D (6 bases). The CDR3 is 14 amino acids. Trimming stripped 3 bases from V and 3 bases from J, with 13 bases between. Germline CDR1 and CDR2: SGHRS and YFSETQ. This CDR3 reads CASSYGTIDYEQYF. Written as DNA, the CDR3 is TGCGCCAGCAGCTACGGGACAATCGACTACGAGCAGTACTTC. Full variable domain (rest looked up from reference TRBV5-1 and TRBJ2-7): KAGVTQTPRYLIKTRGQQVTLSCSPISGHRSVSWYQQTPGQGLQFLFEYFSETQRNKGNFPGRFSGRQFSNSRSEMNVSTLELGDSALYLCASSYGTIDYEQYFGPGTRLTVT.

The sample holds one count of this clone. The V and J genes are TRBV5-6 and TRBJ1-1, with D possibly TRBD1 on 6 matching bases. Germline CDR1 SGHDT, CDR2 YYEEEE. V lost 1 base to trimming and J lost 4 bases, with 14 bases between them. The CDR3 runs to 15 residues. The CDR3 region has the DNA TGTGCCAGCAGCTTGTTGACAGGCCTAGCCACTGAAGCTTTCTTT. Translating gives CASSLLTGLATEAFF.

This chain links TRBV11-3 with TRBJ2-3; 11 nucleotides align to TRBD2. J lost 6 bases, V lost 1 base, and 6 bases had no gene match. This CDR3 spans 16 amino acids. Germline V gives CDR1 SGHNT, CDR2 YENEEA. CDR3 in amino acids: CASSLVLAGGMDTQYF. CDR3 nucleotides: TGTGCCAGCAGCTTAGTGCTAGCGGGAGGCATGGATACGCAGTATTTT.

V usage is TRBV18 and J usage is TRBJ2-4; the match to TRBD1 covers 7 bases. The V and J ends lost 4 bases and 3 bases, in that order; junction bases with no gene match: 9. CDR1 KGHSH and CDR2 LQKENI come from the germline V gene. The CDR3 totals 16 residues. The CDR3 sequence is CASSHDRVKGKNIQYF. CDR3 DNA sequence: TGTGCCAGCTCACACGACAGGGTAAAGGGCAAAAACATTCAGTACTTC.

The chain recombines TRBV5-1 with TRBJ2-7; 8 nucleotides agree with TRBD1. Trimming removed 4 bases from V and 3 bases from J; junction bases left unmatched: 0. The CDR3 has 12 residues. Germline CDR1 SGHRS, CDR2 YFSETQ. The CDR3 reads CASSGTGYEQYF. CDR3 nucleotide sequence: TGCGCCAGCAGCGGGACAGGCTACGAGCAGTACTTC.

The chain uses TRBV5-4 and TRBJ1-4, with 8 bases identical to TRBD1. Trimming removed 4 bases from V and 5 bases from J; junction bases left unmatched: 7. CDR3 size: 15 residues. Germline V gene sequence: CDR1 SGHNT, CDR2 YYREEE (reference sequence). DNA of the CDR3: TGTGCCAGCAGCGCACTACAGGGGGAGAATGAAAAACTGTTTTTT. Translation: CASSALQGENEKLFF.

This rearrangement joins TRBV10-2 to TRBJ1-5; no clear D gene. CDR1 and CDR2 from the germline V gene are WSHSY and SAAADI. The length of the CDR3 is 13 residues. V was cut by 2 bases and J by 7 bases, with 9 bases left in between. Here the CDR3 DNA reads TGCGCCAGCAGTGAGAACTTAATGCAGCCCCAGCATTTT. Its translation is CASSENLMQPQHF.

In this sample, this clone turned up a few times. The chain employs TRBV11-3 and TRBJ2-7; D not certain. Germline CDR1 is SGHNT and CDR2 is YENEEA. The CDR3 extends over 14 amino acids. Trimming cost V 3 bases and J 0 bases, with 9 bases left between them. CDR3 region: CASSFAGYSYEQYF. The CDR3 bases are TGTGCCAGCAGCTTTGCAGGCTACTCCTACGAGCAGTACTTC.

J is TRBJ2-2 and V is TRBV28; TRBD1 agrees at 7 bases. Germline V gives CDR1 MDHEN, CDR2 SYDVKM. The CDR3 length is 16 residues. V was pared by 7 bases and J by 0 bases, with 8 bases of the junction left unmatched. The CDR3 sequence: CASTDTGTANTGELFF. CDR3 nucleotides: TGTGCCAGCACTGACACCGGGACAGCGAACACCGGGGAGCTGTTTTTT.

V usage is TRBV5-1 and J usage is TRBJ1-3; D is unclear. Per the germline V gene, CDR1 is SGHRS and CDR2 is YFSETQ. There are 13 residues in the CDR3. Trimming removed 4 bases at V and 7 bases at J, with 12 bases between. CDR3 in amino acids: CASSREGLNTIYF. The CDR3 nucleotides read TGCGCCAGCAGCCGGGAAGGTTTGAACACCATATATTTT.

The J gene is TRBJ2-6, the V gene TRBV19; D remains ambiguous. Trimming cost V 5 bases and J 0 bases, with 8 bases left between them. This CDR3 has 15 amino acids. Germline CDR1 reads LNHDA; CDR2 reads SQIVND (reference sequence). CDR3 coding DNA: TGTGCCAGTAGTTCGTACAGCTCTGGGGCCAACGTCCTGACTTTC. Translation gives CASSSYSSGANVLTF.

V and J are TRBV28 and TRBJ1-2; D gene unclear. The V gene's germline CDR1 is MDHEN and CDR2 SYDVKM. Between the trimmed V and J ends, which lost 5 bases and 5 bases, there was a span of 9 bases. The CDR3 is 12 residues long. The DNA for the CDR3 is TGTGCCAGCAGTCTGGACTGGTATGGCTACACCTTC. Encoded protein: CASSLDWYGYTF.

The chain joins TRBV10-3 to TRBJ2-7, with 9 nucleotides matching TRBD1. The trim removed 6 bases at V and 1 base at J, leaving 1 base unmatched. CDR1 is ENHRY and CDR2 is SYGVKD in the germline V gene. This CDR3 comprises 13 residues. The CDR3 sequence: CAIRTGGSYEQYF. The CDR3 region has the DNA TGTGCCATCAGGACAGGGGGGTCCTACGAGCAGTACTTC.

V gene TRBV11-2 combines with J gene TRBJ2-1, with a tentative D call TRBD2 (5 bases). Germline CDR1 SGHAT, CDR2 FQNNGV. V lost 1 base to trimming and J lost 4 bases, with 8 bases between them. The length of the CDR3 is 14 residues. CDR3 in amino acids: CASSLGSGYNEQFF. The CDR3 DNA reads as TGTGCCAGCAGCTTAGGGAGCGGTTACAATGAGCAGTTCTTC.

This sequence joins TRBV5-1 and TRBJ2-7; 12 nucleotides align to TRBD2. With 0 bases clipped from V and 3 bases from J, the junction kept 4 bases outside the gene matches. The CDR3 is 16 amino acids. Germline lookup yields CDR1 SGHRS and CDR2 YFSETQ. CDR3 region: CASSLVTSGRYYEQYF. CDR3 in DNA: TGCGCCAGCAGCTTGGTGACTAGCGGGAGATACTACGAGCAGTACTTC.

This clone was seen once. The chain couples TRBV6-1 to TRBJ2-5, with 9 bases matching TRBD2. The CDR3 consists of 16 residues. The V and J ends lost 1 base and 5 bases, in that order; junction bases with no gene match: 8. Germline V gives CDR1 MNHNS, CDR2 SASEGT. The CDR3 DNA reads TGTGCCAGCAGTGAAGGATTAGCGGGAGTACACGAGACCCAGTACTTC. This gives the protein CASSEGLAGVHETQYF.

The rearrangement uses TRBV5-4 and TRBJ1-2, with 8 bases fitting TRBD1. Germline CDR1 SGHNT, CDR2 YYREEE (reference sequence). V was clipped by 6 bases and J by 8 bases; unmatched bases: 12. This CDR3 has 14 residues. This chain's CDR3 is CASKRTGTGGGYTF. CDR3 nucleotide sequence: TGTGCCAGCAAGCGGACAGGGACTGGGGGGGGCTACACCTTC.

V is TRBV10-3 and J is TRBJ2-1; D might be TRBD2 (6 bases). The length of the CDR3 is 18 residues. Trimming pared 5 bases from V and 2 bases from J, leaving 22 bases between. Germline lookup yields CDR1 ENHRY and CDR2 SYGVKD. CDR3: CAISYTHTGTGAYNEQFF. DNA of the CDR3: TGTGCCATCAGTTACACGCATACCGGGACTGGGGCCTACAATGAGCAGTTCTTC.

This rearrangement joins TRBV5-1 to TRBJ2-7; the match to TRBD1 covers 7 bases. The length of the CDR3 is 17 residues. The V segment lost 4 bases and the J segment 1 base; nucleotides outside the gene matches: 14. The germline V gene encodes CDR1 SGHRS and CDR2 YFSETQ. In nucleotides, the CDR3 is TGCGCCAGCAGCATAACTCCGACAGGGTTTGGGTCCTACGAGCAGTACTTC. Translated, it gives CASSITPTGFGSYEQYF.

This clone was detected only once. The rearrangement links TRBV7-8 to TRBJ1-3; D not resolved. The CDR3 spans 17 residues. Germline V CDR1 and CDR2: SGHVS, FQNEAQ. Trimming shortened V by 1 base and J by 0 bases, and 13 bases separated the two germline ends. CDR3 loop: CASSLEAALSSGNTIYF. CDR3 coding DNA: TGTGCCAGCAGCTTAGAGGCGGCCTTAAGCTCTGGAAACACCATATATTTT.

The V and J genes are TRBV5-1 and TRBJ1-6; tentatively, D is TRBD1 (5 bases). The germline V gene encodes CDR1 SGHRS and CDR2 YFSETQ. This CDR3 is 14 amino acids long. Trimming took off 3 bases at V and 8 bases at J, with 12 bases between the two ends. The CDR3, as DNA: TGCGCCAGCAGCTCGGGGGTCCTTGATTCACCCCTCCACTTT. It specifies CASSSGVLDSPLHF.

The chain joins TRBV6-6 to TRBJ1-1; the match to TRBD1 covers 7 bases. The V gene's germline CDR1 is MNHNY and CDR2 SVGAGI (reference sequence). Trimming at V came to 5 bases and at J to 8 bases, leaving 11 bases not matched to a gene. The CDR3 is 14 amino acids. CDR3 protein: CASSHLGSTGEAFF. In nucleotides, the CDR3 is TGTGCCAGCAGTCACCTAGGGTCGACAGGGGAAGCTTTCTTT.

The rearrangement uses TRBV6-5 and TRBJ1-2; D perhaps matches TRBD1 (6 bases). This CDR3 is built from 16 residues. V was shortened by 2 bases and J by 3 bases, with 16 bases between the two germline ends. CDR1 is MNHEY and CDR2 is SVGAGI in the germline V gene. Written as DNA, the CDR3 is TGTGCCAGCAGTTACCGCGGCGGGGGCGAGGACTATGGCTACACCTTC. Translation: CASSYRGGGEDYGYTF.

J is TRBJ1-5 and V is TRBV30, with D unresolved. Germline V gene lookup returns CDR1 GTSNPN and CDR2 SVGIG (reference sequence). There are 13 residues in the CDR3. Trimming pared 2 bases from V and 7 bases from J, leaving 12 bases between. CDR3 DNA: TGTGCCTGGAGTAACGTTCTCCGGCAGCCCCAGCATTTT. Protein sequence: CAWSNVLRQPQHF.

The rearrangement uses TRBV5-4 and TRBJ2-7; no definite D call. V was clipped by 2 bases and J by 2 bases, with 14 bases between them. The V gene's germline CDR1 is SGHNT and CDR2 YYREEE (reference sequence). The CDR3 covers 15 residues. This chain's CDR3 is CASSLSGRAPYEQYF. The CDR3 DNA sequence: TGTGCCAGCAGCTTATCAGGTCGAGCCCCCTACGAGCAGTACTTC.

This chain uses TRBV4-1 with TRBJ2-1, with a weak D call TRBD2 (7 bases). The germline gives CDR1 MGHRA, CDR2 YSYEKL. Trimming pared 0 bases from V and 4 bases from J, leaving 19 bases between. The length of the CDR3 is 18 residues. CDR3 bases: TGCGCCAGCAGCCAAGATCCGGAGGGGGGGGGCCCTTACAATGAGCAGTTCTTC. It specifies CASSQDPEGGGPYNEQFF.